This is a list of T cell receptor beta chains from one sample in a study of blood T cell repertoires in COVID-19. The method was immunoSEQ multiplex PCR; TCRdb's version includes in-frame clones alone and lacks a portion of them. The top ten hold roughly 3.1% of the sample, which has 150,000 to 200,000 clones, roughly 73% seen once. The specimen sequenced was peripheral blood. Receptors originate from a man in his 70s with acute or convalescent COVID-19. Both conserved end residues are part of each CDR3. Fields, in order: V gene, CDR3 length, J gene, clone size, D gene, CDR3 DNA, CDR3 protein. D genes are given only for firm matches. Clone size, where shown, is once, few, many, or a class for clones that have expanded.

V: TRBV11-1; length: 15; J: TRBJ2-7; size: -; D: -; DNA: TGTGCCAGCAGCCAGATTACATCCGGAGCCTACGAGCAGTACTTC; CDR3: CASSQITSGAYEQYF
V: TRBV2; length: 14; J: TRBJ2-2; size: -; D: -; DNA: TGTGCCAGCACAGGGGGGCTTAACACCGGGGAGCTGTTTTTT; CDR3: CASTGGLNTGELFF
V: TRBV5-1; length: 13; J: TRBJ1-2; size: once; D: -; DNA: TGCGCCAGCAGCTTGGGGGAGGGGTATGGCTACACCTTC; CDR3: CASSLGEGYGYTF
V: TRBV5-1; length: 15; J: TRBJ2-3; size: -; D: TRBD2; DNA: TGCGCCAGCAGCTTGCGGGGGGTGGAGACAGATACGCAGTATTTT; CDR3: CASSLRGVETDTQYF
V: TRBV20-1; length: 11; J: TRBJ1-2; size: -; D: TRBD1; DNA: TGCAGTGCGCAGGGGGCTAGTGGCTACACCTTC; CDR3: CSAQGASGYTF
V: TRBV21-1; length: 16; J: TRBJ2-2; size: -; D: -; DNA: TGTGCCAGCAGCAAAGATGGGGGGGCGAACACCGGGGAGCTGTTTTTT; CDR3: CASSKDGGANTGELFF
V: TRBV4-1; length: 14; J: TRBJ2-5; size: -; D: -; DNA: TGCGCCAGCAGCCAAAGAGACAGCCAAGAGACCCAGTACTTC; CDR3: CASSQRDSQETQYF
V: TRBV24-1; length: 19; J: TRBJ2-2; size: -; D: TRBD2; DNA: TGTGCCACCAGTGATTTACTAGCGGGAGGGCCCTCGGGCACCGGGGAGCTGTTTTTT; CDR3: CATSDLLAGGPSGTGELFF
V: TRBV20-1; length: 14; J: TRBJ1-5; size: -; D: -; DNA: TGCAGTGCTAGTAAGGGGAATAGCAATCAGCCCCAGCATTTT; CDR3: CSASKGNSNQPQHF
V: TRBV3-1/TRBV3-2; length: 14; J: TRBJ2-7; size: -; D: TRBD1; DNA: TGTGCCAGCAGCCCCGGACAGGGTAAATACGAGCAGTACTTC; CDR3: CASSPGQGKYEQYF
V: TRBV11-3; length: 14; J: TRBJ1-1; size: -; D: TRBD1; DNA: TGTGCCAGCAGCCGAGGGACAGGGGACACTGAAGCTTTCTTT; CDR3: CASSRGTGDTEAFF
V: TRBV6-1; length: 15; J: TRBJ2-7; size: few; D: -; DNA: TGTGCCAGCAGTGACCAGGGAGGTCAGGTGGGCGGGCAGTACTTC; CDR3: CASSDQGGQVGGQYF
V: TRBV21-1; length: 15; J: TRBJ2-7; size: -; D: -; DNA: TGTGCCAGCAGCTCTTGGGACGGGGGAACCTACGAGCAGTACTTC; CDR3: CASSSWDGGTYEQYF
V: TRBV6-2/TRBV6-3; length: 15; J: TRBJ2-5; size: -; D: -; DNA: TGTGCCAGCAGTTCCGCCGGGACTCTTCGGGAGACCCAGTACTTC; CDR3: CASSSAGTLRETQYF
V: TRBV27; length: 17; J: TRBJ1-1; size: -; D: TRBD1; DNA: TGTGCCAGCAGTGATTCACGCAACAGGGGGCTGAACACTGAAGCTTTCTTT; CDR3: CASSDSRNRGLNTEAFF
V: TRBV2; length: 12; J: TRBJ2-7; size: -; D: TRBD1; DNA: TGTGCCAGCGCGGGACAGGTCTACGAGCAGTACTTC; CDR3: CASAGQVYEQYF
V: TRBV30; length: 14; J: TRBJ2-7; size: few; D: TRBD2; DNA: TGTGCCTGGAGTAAGGGAGGGAGCTCCTACGAGCAGTACTTC; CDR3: CAWSKGGSSYEQYF
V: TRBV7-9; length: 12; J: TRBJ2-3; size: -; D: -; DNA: TGTGCCAGCAGCTTAGTATCCGATACGCAGTATTTT; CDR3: CASSLVSDTQYF
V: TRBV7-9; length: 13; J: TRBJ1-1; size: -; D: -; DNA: TGTGCCAGCAGCCTGACAGGTCCCGCTGAAGCTTTCTTT; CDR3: CASSLTGPAEAFF
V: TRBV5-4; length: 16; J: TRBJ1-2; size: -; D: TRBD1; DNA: TGTGCCAGCAGCTTCGGACAGGGCTTAAATAACTATGGCTACACCTTC; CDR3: CASSFGQGLNNYGYTF
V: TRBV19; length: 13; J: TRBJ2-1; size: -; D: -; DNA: TGTGCCAGTCAAAGCGGCTCCTACAATGAGCAGTTCTTC; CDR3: CASQSGSYNEQFF
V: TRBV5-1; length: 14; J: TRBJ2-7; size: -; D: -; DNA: TGCGCCAGCAGCTCGGACAGCCATACCTACGAGCAGTACTTC; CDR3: CASSSDSHTYEQYF
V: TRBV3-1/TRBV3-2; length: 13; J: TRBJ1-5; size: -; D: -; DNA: TGTGCCAGCAGCCAAGATCTAAATCAGCCCCAGCATTTT; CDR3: CASSQDLNQPQHF
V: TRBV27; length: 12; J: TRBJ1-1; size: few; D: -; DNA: TGTGCCAGCAGTTTCCTGCAGGGGAAAGCTTTCTTT; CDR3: CASSFLQGKAFF
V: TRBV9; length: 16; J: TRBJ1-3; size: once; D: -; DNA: TGTGCCAGCAGCGTAGCAGGTACAGGGCCTGGAAACACCATATATTTT; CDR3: CASSVAGTGPGNTIYF
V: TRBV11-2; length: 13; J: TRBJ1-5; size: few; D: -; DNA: TGTGCCAGCAGCTTAGACGAGGCTCAGCCCCAGCATTTT; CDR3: CASSLDEAQPQHF
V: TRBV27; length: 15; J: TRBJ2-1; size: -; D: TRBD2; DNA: TGTGCCAGCAGTTTATCTGGAGCGGGAGGTAGAGAGCAGTTCTTC; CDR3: CASSLSGAGGREQFF
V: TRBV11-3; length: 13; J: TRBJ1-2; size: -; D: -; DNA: TGTGCCAGCAGATCACTCGGGAGTGATGGCTACACCTTC; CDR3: CASRSLGSDGYTF
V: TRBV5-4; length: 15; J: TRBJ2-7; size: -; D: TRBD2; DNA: TGTGCCAGCAGCTGGGAAGCGGGGCCCTCCTACGAGCAGTACTTC; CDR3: CASSWEAGPSYEQYF
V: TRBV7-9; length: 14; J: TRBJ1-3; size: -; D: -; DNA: TGTGCCAGCAGCTTACAGGTTAATAGAAACACCATATATTTT; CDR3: CASSLQVNRNTIYF
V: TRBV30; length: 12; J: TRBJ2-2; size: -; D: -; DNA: TGTGCCTGGAAGCGTGCTACCGGGGAGCTGTTTTTT; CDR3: CAWKRATGELFF
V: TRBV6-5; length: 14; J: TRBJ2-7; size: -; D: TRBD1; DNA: TGTGCCAGCACTGTTCAAGGGACAGGGGGCGAGCAGTACTTC; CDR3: CASTVQGTGGEQYF
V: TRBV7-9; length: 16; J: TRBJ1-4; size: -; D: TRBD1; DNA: TGTGCCAGCAGCTTATCCGGACAGGCAACTAATGAAAAACTGTTTTTT; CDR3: CASSLSGQATNEKLFF
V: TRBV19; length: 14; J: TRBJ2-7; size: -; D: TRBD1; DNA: TGTGCCAGTAGATCCCCAGGGGGCAACTACGAGCAGTACTTC; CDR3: CASRSPGGNYEQYF
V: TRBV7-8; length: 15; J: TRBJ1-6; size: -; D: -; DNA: TGTGCCAGCAGCTTGATTGGGCAGGGGAATTCACCCCTCCACTTT; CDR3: CASSLIGQGNSPLHF
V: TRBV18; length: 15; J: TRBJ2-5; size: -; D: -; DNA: TGTGCCAGCTCACCGTTCAACGCGGGGCAAGAGACCCAGTACTTC; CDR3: CASSPFNAGQETQYF
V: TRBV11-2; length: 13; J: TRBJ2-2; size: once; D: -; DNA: TGTGCCAGCAGCTTAGGGGGCGCCGGGGAGCTGTTTTTT; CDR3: CASSLGGAGELFF
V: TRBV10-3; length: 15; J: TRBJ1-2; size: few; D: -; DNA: TGTGCCATCAGTGAGTCTAGTAGCCAAATCTATGGCTACACCTTC; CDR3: CAISESSSQIYGYTF
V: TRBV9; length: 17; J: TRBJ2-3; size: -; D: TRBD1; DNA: TGTGCCAGCAGCCCGAAACAGGGGGCGATGGGCACAGATACGCAGTATTTT; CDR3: CASSPKQGAMGTDTQYF
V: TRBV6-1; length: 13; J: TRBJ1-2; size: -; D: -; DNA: TGTGCCAGCAGTGAAGCCAGGGTCCGTGGCTACACCTTC; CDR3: CASSEARVRGYTF
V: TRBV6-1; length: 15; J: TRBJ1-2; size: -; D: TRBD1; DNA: TGTGCCAGCAGTGACCTGGGACAGGGGTCCTATGGCTACACCTTC; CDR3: CASSDLGQGSYGYTF
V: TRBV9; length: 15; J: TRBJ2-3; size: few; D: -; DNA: TGTGCCAGCAGCGTAGCTCTAGCCCCCACAGATACGCAGTATTTT; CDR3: CASSVALAPTDTQYF
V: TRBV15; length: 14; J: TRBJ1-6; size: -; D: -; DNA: TGTGCCACCAGCAGAACGACAGATAATTCACCCCTCCACTTT; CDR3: CATSRTTDNSPLHF
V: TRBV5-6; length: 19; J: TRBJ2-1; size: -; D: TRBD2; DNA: TGTGCCAGCAGCTTGGCCGGGACTAGCGGGGGCCTCTCCTACAATGAGCAGTTCTTC; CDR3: CASSLAGTSGGLSYNEQFF
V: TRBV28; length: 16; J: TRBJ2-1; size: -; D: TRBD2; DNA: TGTGCCAGCAGTTTAGGGACTAGCCCCTCCTACAATGAGCAGTTCTTC; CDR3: CASSLGTSPSYNEQFF
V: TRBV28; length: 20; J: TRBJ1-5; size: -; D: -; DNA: TGTGCCAGCAGTTCTCACCCTCGTACCGGGACACCTTATAGCAATCAGCCCCAGCATTTT; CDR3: CASSSHPRTGTPYSNQPQHF
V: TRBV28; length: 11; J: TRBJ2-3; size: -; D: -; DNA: TGTGCCAGCAATAATGCCCGGGGGCAGTATTTT; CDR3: CASNNARGQYF
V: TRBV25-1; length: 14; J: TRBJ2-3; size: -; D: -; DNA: TGTGCCAGCCAGCAGGAGGTGGGCACAGATACGCAGTATTTT; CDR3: CASQQEVGTDTQYF
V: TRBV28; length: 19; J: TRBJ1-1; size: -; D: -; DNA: TGTGCCAGCAGTTTTGGGGGGTTGGCGGGGCGGTATAGGAACACTGAAGCTTTCTTT; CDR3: CASSFGGLAGRYRNTEAFF
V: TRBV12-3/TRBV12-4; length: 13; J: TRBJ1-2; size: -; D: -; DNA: TGTGCCAGCAGTCCAAGCCCAGGCTATGGCTACACCTTC; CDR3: CASSPSPGYGYTF